The entry below describes one TCR beta chain. Its antigen is currently unknown. The CDR3 spans 9 residues. Trimming took off 8 bases at V and 8 bases at J, with 4 bases between the two ends. Germline CDR1 reads MNHEY; CDR2 reads SMNVEV (reference sequence). The data stem from a study of OX40 agonist ivuxolimab in advanced cancers. General study results and limits: Clones of CD4+ and CD8+ blood T cells grew by week 6 at doses of 0.1 to 3.0 mg/kg.

Sequencing used immunoSEQ multiplex PCR; TCRdb keeps in-frame clones, though not all of them. Of 50,000 to 70,000 clones in the sample, over 75% were seen once. V and J are TRBV27 and TRBJ2-1; no clear D gene. The clonotype originates from an adult with an advanced solid tumor such as melanoma, head and neck, liver or kidney cancer. The sequenced sample was CD4+ or CD8+ T cells sorted from blood, obtained in a trial of the OX40 agonist ivuxolimab. The CDR3 nucleotides read TGTGCCAGCGGGGATGAGCAGTTCTTC. This sequence encodes CASGDEQFF.